This T cell receptor (beta chain) was sequenced in a study of T cells in Graves' hyperthyroidism and ophthalmopathy. Study-wide findings and caveats: Appearing also in blood were most of the thyroid clonotypes expanded above 0.001.

Stable Graves' hyperthyroidism denoted no ophthalmopathy progression over 18 months. Uncontrolled infection, other autoimmune disease, pregnancy or lactation disqualified patients from enrolment. PBMCs came from over 8.5 ml fresh peripheral blood. In the case of this clonotype: Its antigen is undetermined.

The CDR3 spans 15 residues. V lost 9 bases to trimming and J lost 4 bases; unmatched junction nucleotides: 7. Germline values: CDR1 SGHRS, CDR2 YFSETQ. Amplified TCR beta CDR3 regions derived from RNA transcripts. HTBI primers were used for first-round RT-PCR of the TCR CDR3. MiXCR was run by TCRdb on the multiplex PCR reads, yielding one entry per CDR3 protein. Of under 650,000 distinct CDR3 sequences in the sample, about 17% are singletons; the top ten hold 3.5% to 4%. Material for sequencing was blood. The rearrangement links TRBV5-1 to TRBJ2-1, with 13 nucleotides matching TRBD2. The sequence was obtained from a woman aged 25 to 39 with Graves' hyperthyroidism. CDR3 region: CATRTSGSTYNEQFF. The CDR3 bases are TGCGCCACCAGGACTAGCGGGAGCACGTACAATGAGCAGTTCTTC.